This is a list of T cell receptor beta chains from one sample in a study of radiation and T cells in renal cell carcinoma. TCRdb keeps only in-frame clones here, not all; method: immunoSEQ multiplex PCR. The table lists around 60,000 clones, around three quarters of them singletons. This material consisted of blood, taken from a patient whose treatment included radiotherapy and nephrectomy. The receptors shown here come from a man between 60 and 70 years old with renal cell carcinoma. Each CDR3 is given with its conserved first and last residue. Each record gives: clone size, V gene, J gene, D gene, CDR3 DNA, CDR3 protein. D genes are given only for firm matches. Only part of the rows carry a size: once, few, many, or a class if the clone is expanded.

-	TRBV7-9	TRBJ1-4	-	TGTGCCACCACCCCCCAGGGCAACGTTAATGAAAAACTGTTTTTT	CATTPQGNVNEKLFF
-	TRBV10-2	TRBJ2-7	TRBD2	TGCGCCAGCAGTGAATCAGCGGGGTTCGGCGAGCAGTACTTC	CASSESAGFGEQYF
-	TRBV11-3	TRBJ2-1	TRBD2	TGTGCCAGCAGCTTAGGTCAGGGGCTAGCGGGAGGGCCGGCCAATGAGCAGTTCTTC	CASSLGQGLAGGPANEQFF
-	TRBV27	TRBJ2-1	-	TGTGCCAGCGCAAATCCCCCAGCGTCCAATGAGCAGTTCTTC	CASANPPASNEQFF
-	TRBV6-6	TRBJ2-1	-	TGTGCCAGCAGTCCCCGGGCGAGCTCCTACAATGAGCAGTTCTTC	CASSPRASSYNEQFF
-	TRBV7-9	TRBJ1-1	-	TGTGCCAGCAGCCAAAATCTAGGGGACACTGAAGCTTTCTTT	CASSQNLGDTEAFF
-	TRBV4-1	TRBJ1-1	-	TGCGCCAGCAGCCAACTTACCTGGGGAGACACTGAAGCTTTCTTT	CASSQLTWGDTEAFF
-	TRBV7-6	TRBJ1-4	-	TGTGCCAGCAGCTTAGGGGGGGTCGAAAAACTGTTTTTT	CASSLGGVEKLFF
-	TRBV10-1	TRBJ2-1	TRBD2	TGCGCCAGCAGTGTTGAGGGAGGGCCGAACAATGAGCAGTTCTTC	CASSVEGGPNNEQFF
-	TRBV28	TRBJ1-5	-	TGTGCGGCCGGGACTGATTTCAATCAGCCCCAGCATTTT	CAAGTDFNQPQHF
few	TRBV19	TRBJ1-5	TRBD1	TGTGCCAGTAGCCAGGGGGCATCTCAGCCCCAGCATTTT	CASSQGASQPQHF
-	TRBV6-1	TRBJ1-1	-	TGTGCCAGCAGTGTTAGATTAGGGTTACCGAACACTGAAGCTTTCTTT	CASSVRLGLPNTEAFF
-	TRBV5-1	TRBJ2-5	TRBD2	TGCGCCAGCAGCTTGTCACTAGCGGGCGGCCTCGGGGCCCAGTACTTC	CASSLSLAGGLGAQYF
-	TRBV7-9	TRBJ2-3	-	TGTGCCAGCAACCCGGGCACAGATACGCAGTATTTT	CASNPGTDTQYF
-	TRBV7-6	TRBJ1-1	-	TGTGCCAGCAGCTTCCGGAGAAACACTGAAGCTTTCTTT	CASSFRRNTEAFF
-	TRBV2	TRBJ1-5	-	TGTGCCAGCAACGCCGCCGGGACAACCAATCAGCCCCAGCATTTT	CASNAAGTTNQPQHF
-	TRBV5-1	TRBJ1-6	TRBD1	TGCGCCAGCAGCTTGCGACAGGGGCAGGCTTCACCCCTCCACTTT	CASSLRQGQASPLHF
-	TRBV5-1	TRBJ2-1	TRBD2	TGCGCCAGCAGCTACACTAGCGGCTCCTACAATGAGCAGTTCTTC	CASSYTSGSYNEQFF
-	TRBV19	TRBJ2-1	TRBD2	TGTGCCAGTAAGAAAGCGGGGGATTACAATGAGCAGTTCTTC	CASKKAGDYNEQFF
-	TRBV7-8	TRBJ2-1	-	TGTGCCAGCAGCTTGGGGAAAAGCCTCCATGAGCAGTTCTTC	CASSLGKSLHEQFF
-	TRBV7-2	TRBJ1-2	-	TGTGCCAGCAGCTTCCCAACCTATGGCTACACCTTC	CASSFPTYGYTF
-	TRBV11-2	TRBJ2-2	-	TGTGCCAGCTCTAGGGGACTTAACACCGGGGAGCTGTTTTTT	CASSRGLNTGELFF
-	TRBV4-3	TRBJ2-3	-	TGCGCCAGCAGCCAGGGGGCAGAAGGCCAGTATTTT	CASSQGAEGQYF
-	TRBV2	TRBJ2-7	-	TGTGCCAGCAGGAGCGGCGGATCCTACGAGCGGCAGTACTTC	CASRSGGSYERQYF
-	TRBV7-9	TRBJ1-1	-	TGTGCCAGCAGCTTTGGCGGGAACACTGAAGCTTTCTTT	CASSFGGNTEAFF
-	TRBV30	TRBJ2-1	-	TGTGCCTGGAGTTACGGCTCCTACAATGAGCAGTTCTTC	CAWSYGSYNEQFF
-	TRBV6-1	TRBJ2-1	-	TGTGCCAGCAGCGAACAGCATGCACTGGGGTACAATGAGCAGTTCTTC	CASSEQHALGYNEQFF
-	TRBV7-6	TRBJ2-2	TRBD1	TGTGCCAGCAGCTTATCCGTGGGACAGGGAAACACCGGGGAGCTGTTTTTT	CASSLSVGQGNTGELFF
-	TRBV6-4	TRBJ2-7	TRBD1	TGTGCCAGCAGTGCCTCCGGGACAGGGGGTTACGAGCAGTACTTC	CASSASGTGGYEQYF
-	TRBV9	TRBJ1-2	-	TGTGCCAGCAGCCCTTACCAGGCCAGGAGTAGCTATGGCTACACCTTC	CASSPYQARSSYGYTF
once	TRBV19	TRBJ1-2	TRBD1	TGTGCCAGTAGTGGAAGGACAGGGGGAACTTACTATGGCTACACCTTC	CASSGRTGGTYYGYTF
-	TRBV19	TRBJ2-7	TRBD1	TGTGCCAGTAGTTCCGGGACAGGGGTCTACGAGCAGTACTTC	CASSSGTGVYEQYF
few	TRBV7-2	TRBJ1-1	-	TGTGCCAGCAGCCCCTGGCAGGGAACTGAAGCTTTCTTT	CASSPWQGTEAFF
once	TRBV11-2	TRBJ1-2	-	TGTGCCAGCAGCCTAGAGACAGTCTATGGCTACACCTTC	CASSLETVYGYTF
-	TRBV14	TRBJ2-1	-	TGTGCCAGCAGCCAGACACAGGGAGATGAGCAGTTCTTC	CASSQTQGDEQFF
-	TRBV2	TRBJ1-2	-	TGTGCCAGCCAGGCCGGGGGCAGGAGCTATGGCTACACCTTC	CASQAGGRSYGYTF
-	TRBV19	TRBJ2-1	TRBD2	TGTGCCAGTAGTGTCGAGCGGGGGGGGAATGAGCAGTTCTTC	CASSVERGGNEQFF
many	TRBV6-6	TRBJ1-1	-	TGTGCCAGCTGGGGGTTCACTGAAGCTTTCTTT	CASWGFTEAFF
-	TRBV29-1	TRBJ1-1	TRBD1	TGCAGCGTGATAGGACAGGTTAACACTGAAGCTTTCTTT	CSVIGQVNTEAFF
few	TRBV19	TRBJ1-6	-	TGTGCCAGTAGTGTCGGGGGCTTAGGGTCCCTCCACTTT	CASSVGGLGSLHF
-	TRBV7-8	TRBJ1-2	TRBD1	TGTGCCAGCAGCTTTGCCGGGACAGGGGGCCTGGTCTATGGCTACACCTTC	CASSFAGTGGLVYGYTF
-	TRBV11-2	TRBJ2-2	TRBD1	TGTGCCAGCAGCTTAGATCGGGGACAGGGTAACACCGGGGAGCTGTTTTTT	CASSLDRGQGNTGELFF
-	TRBV7-2	TRBJ1-3	-	TGTGCCAGCAGCCAACGGACTGCTGATGGAAACACCATATATTTT	CASSQRTADGNTIYF
-	TRBV10-1	TRBJ2-7	TRBD1	TGCGCCAGCGGGGACAGCTCCTACGAGCAGTACTTC	CASGDSSYEQYF
-	TRBV29-1	TRBJ2-5	TRBD1	TGCAGCGGTCGGGACAGGGTTACGGAGACCCAGTACTTC	CSGRDRVTETQYF
-	TRBV5-1	TRBJ1-3	-	TGCGCCAGCAGCTTGGATCCGGGTGGCACCATATATTTT	CASSLDPGGTIYF
-	TRBV19	TRBJ1-5	TRBD1	TGTGCCAGTAGTATGGGACAGGGCGCTGCGCCCCAGCATTTT	CASSMGQGAAPQHF
-	TRBV11-2	TRBJ2-6	-	TGTGCCAGCAGCTTCGGGACACCTGGGGCCAACGTCCTGACTTTC	CASSFGTPGANVLTF
few	TRBV2	TRBJ1-4	-	TGTGCCAGCCCAGGGACGGGTAATGAAAAACTGTTTTTT	CASPGTGNEKLFF
-	TRBV10-3	TRBJ1-1	TRBD1	TGTGCCATCAGCCCTCCGGGACAGGAAGCTTTCTTT	CAISPPGQEAFF
-	TRBV7-6	TRBJ1-1	-	TGTGCCAGCAGCTCCAGTAGTGAAGCTTTCTTT	CASSSSSEAFF
once	TRBV19	TRBJ2-7	TRBD1	TGTGCCAGTAGTTTCATAGGACAGGTCGAGCAGTACTTC	CASSFIGQVEQYF
few	TRBV11-2	TRBJ1-3	-	TGTGCAACCGGACATGGCCTGTTGAACACCATATATTTT	CATGHGLLNTIYF
few	TRBV2	TRBJ2-2	-	TGTGCCAGCACGCCGAGCGGGTGGAACACCGGGGAGCTGTTTTTT	CASTPSGWNTGELFF